These 12 T cell receptor beta chains share one sample of origin, sequenced in a study of T-cell reconstitution after alpha-beta-depleted transplantation in children. Preparing the TCRbeta library involved the use of unique molecular identifiers. Each CDR3 protein gets one entry after TCRdb re-called the PCR reads with MiXCR. The sample contains about 110,000 distinct CDR3 sequences, almost 6.5% of which appear only once. The starting material was PBMCs, mostly from graft donor cells, obtained 360 days after TCRalphabeta/CD19-depleted stem cell transplant. The receptors stem from a male patient aged 2 to 10 who had a stem cell transplant for acute lymphoblastic leukemia, so the T cells may come from the graft donor.

This clonotype was observed at least ten times. V gene TRBV5-1 combines with J gene TRBJ2-1, with TRBD2 identical over 10 bases. Trimming cost V 0 bases and J 6 bases; bases outside gene matches: 9. The CDR3 runs 17 residues. The germline gives CDR1 SGHRS, CDR2 YFSETQ. CDR3 region: CASSLAEITSGVNEQFF. The CDR3 region has the DNA TGCGCCAGCAGCTTGGCCGAAATTACTAGCGGGGTCAATGAGCAGTTCTTC.

V gene TRBV4-2 combines with J gene TRBJ2-1; 8 nucleotides agree with TRBD2. This CDR3 is 20 amino acids long. The germline V gene encodes CDR1 LGHNA and CDR2 YNFKEQ. V was clipped by 0 bases and J by 6 bases; unmatched bases: 19. The CDR3, as DNA: TGTGCCAGCAGCCAAGATTCGGATAGCGGGACACTACTACTGGGCAATGAGCAGTTCTTC. It is translated as CASSQDSDSGTLLLGNEQFF.

The CDR3 DNA is TGTGCCAGCAGCTTAGGACAGGGGGAAGATGGCTACACCTTC. Its translation: CASSLGQGEDGYTF. J is TRBJ1-2 and V is TRBV7-9, with 9 bases fitting TRBD1. Trimming removed 1 base from V and 6 bases from J; junction bases left unmatched: 3. The CDR3 extends over 14 amino acids. Germline CDR1 and CDR2: SEHNR and FQNEAQ (reference sequence).

This chain uses TRBV7-2 with TRBJ2-3; the D gene is possibly TRBD1 (6 bases). Germline V gene data show CDR1 as SGHTA and CDR2 as FQGNSA. V lost 5 bases and J lost 6, with 12 bases in between. This CDR3 region has 13 residues. CDR3 sequence (DNA): TGTGCCAGCAGCCATATCCAGGGGGATACGCAGTATTTT. Residues: CASSHIQGDTQYF.

This clonotype was recorded at least ten times. The V call is TRBV7-9, the J call TRBJ1-6; D perhaps matches TRBD1 (5 bases). From germline, CDR1 is SEHNR and CDR2 FQNEAQ (reference sequence). Trimming left V 5 bases short and J 7 bases short, with 18 bases between. This CDR3 contains 16 residues. The CDR3 nucleotides are TGTGCCAGCAGCCCCGGGACGCGACCGCGGAATTCACCCCTCCACTTT. Translation gives CASSPGTRPRNSPLHF.

This clonotype was recorded many times. For the CDR3, the DNA is TGTGCCAGCAGTCTTTTAGACAGCTTCAACGAGCAGTACTTC. It yields the protein CASSLLDSFNEQYF. V usage is TRBV28 and J usage is TRBJ2-7; perhaps TRBD1 as D (5 bases). The V gene's germline CDR1 is MDHEN and CDR2 SYDVKM. The V end lost 5 bases, the J end lost 5 bases, and 16 bases lay between the germline ends. CDR3 length: 14 residues.

V and J are TRBV7-9 and TRBJ2-5, with 8 bases identical to TRBD1. Per the germline V gene, CDR1 is SEHNR and CDR2 is FQNEAQ (reference sequence). This CDR3 is built from 15 residues. Losses at the gene ends were 5 bases for V and 2 bases for J; bases not matched to a gene: 7. The CDR3, as DNA: TGTGCCAGCAGCCCCGGACAGGGAAAGCAAGAGACCCAGTACTTC. It codes for CASSPGQGKQETQYF.

This clonotype has at least ten counts. The chain links TRBV29-1 to TRBJ1-2, with D uncertain. V dropped 4 bases and J dropped 8 bases, with 14 bases sitting between them. The CDR3 is made up of 12 amino acids. Germline V gene lookup returns CDR1 SQVTM and CDR2 ANQGSEA. CDR3 residues: CSVVGMAEGYTF. The CDR3 DNA is TGCAGCGTTGTAGGCATGGCGGAAGGCTACACCTTC.

The rearrangement uses TRBV6-1 and TRBJ2-1; the D is unclear. Trimming took off 6 bases at V and 6 bases at J, with 9 bases between the two ends. Per the germline V gene, CDR1 is MNHNS and CDR2 is SASEGT. The CDR3 is made up of 12 amino acids. The CDR3: CASRKGFNEQFF. The DNA of the CDR3 is TGTGCCAGCAGGAAGGGATTCAATGAGCAGTTCTTC.

V usage is TRBV30 and J usage is TRBJ1-2; D call uncertain. CDR3 length: 13 amino acids. CDR1 GTSNPN and CDR2 SVGIG come from the germline V gene (reference sequence). The CDR3 spells CAFHQRNHYGYTF. CDR3 DNA sequence: TGTGCTTTTCACCAACGAAACCATTATGGCTACACCTTC.

The chain recombines TRBV9 with TRBJ1-2, with D possibly matching TRBD1 (6 bases). CDR1 and CDR2 from the germline V gene are SGDLS and YYNGEE. The CDR3 spans 13 residues. V lost 5 bases to trimming and J lost 4 bases, with 12 bases between them. The CDR3 DNA is TGTGCCAGCAGGGTACAGGGTTCCTATGGCTACACCTTC. It specifies CASRVQGSYGYTF.

In this sample, this clonotype turned up many times. The chain joins TRBV6-2 or TRBV6-3 to TRBJ2-2, with D perhaps matching TRBD2 (6 bases). Germline V gene data show CDR1 as MNHEY and CDR2 as SVGEGT. Trimming removed 11 bases at V and 5 bases at J, with 18 bases between. The CDR3 is 14 amino acids. The DNA for the CDR3 is TGTGCCCATTCGGGGGATTTAAGGACCGGGGAGCTGTTTTTT. It codes for CAHSGDLRTGELFF.